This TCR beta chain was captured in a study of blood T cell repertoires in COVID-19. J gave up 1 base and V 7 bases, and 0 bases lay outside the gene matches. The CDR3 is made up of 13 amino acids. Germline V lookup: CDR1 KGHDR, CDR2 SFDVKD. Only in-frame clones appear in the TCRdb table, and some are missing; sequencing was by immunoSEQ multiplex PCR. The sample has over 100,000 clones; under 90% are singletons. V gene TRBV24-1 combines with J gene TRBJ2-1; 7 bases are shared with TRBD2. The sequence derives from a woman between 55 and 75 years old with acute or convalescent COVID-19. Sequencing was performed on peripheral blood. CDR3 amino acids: CATRGGSYNEQFF. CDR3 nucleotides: TGTGCCACCAGGGGGGGGTCCTACAATGAGCAGTTCTTC.